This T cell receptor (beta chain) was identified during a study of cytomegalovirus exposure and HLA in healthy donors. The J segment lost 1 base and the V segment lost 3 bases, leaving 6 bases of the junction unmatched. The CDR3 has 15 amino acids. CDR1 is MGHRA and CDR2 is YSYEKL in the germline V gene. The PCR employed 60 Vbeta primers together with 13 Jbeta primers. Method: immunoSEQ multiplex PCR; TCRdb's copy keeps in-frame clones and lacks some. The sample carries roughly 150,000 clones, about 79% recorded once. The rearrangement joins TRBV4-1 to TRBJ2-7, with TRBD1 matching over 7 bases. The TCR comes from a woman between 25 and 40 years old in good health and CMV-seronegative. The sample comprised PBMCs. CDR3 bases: TGCGCCAGCAGCCAGGAATGGACAGGTTCCTACGAGCAGTACTTC. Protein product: CASSQEWTGSYEQYF.